The present T cell receptor (beta chain) was sequenced within a study of tumor-infiltrating lymphocytes in primary liver carcinoma. The researchers produced TCR beta cDNA from around 0.5 ug total RNA with a constant-region primer. Researchers made the TCR beta libraries by running three nested multiplex PCR rounds with slightly modified ARM-PCR. Researchers ran the first two PCR rounds for approximately 10 cycles each with TRBV1-TRBV30 forward primers and a C-beta reverse primer. Each CDR3 protein is one row after TCRdb ran MiXCR on the multiplex PCR reads. Of 330,000 or so distinct CDR3 sequences in the sample, less than 75% were seen once. This clonotype appeared many times. Germline DNA was extracted alongside blood RNA, which was obtained from unsorted whole blood. At sampling, these chronic HBV carriers had received no treatment. Trimming removed 6 bases from V and 1 base from J; junction bases left unmatched: 7. Germline V gene data show CDR1 as MNHNY and CDR2 as SVGAGI (reference sequence). The CDR3 is made up of 16 amino acids.

The source is a man aged 40-55 years with primary liver carcinoma and hepatitis B virus infection. The chain links TRBV6-6 to TRBJ1-5; TRBD1 agrees at 9 bases. The sequencing input was peripheral blood. The CDR3 DNA reads TGTGCCAGCAGCCTACAGGGGGCATGGAGCAATCAGCCCCAGCATTTT. Translated, it gives CASSLQGAWSNQPQHF.